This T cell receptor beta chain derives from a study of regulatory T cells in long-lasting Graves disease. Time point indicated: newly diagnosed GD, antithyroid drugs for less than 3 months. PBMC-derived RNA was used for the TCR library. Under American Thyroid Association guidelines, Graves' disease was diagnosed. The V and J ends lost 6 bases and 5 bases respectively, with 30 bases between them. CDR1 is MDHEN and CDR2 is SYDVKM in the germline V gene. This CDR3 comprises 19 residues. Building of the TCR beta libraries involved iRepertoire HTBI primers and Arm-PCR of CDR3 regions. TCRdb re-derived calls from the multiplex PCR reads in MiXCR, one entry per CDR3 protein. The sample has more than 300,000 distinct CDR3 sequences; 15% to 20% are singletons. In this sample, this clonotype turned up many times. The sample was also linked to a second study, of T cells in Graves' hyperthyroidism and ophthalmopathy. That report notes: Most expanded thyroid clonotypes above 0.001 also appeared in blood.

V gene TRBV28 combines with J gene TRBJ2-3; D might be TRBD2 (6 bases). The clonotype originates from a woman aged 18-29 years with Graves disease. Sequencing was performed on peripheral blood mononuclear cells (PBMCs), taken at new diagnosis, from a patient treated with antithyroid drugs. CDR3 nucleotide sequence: TGTGCCAGCAGGCCCCAAGGACTGGCGGGAAAGGTTGCAGGAGATACGCAGTATTTT. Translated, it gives CASRPQGLAGKVAGDTQYF.